A single sample gave rise to the 29 T cell receptor beta chains below, sequenced in a study of shared clonotypes between healthy human individuals. Using immunoSEQ multiplex PCR, the repertoire was profiled, and TCRdb retains in-frame clones only, with some absent. The data contain roughly 550,000 clones, nearly 97% of them seen just once; the ten biggest clones take up 0.11%. Terminally differentiated effector memory CD45RA+ cells were excluded from the naive CD8 cells, which were CD45RO-negative and positively selected for CCR7. Sequenced input: naive CD8+ T cells sorted from blood. The origin of the receptors is a woman in her 30s in good health.

The rearrangement uses TRBV13 and TRBJ2-7; 7 bases line up with TRBD2. The CDR3 consists of 13 residues. V gave up 3 bases and J gave up 2 bases; unmatched junction bases: 1. CDR1 is PRHDT and CDR2 is FYEKMQ in the germline V gene (reference sequence). This chain's CDR3 is CASSFGLAYEQYF. The CDR3 DNA is TGTGCCAGCAGCTTTGGACTAGCCTACGAGCAGTACTTC.

The genes are TRBV6-5 and TRBJ1-1, with D tentatively TRBD1 (5 bases). CDR1 and CDR2 (germline): MNHEY, SVGAGI. With 4 bases removed from V and 5 bases from J, the gap between germline ends came to 14 bases. CDR3 size: 14 residues. CDR3 sequence reads: CASSWGREGTEAFF. CDR3 in DNA: TGTGCCAGCAGTTGGGGCAGGGAGGGAACTGAAGCTTTCTTT.

The chain uses TRBV5-6 and TRBJ2-3; D not certain. CDR1 is SGHDT and CDR2 is YYEEEE in the germline V gene. V was clipped by 5 bases and J by 4 bases, with 20 bases between them. The CDR3 has 16 amino acids. The chain's CDR3 is CASSRGRFLEADTQYF. The DNA for the CDR3 is TGTGCCAGCAGTCGTGGACGCTTCCTAGAGGCAGATACGCAGTATTTT.

The V call is TRBV7-9, the J call TRBJ2-2; 7 bases are a match to TRBD1. Germline loops: CDR1 SEHNR, CDR2 FQNEAQ (reference sequence). Losses at the gene ends were 3 bases for V and 3 bases for J; bases not matched to a gene: 7. CDR3 length: 16 amino acids. Written as DNA, the CDR3 is TGTGCCAGCAGCTTTGACGGGACAGCGTACACCGGGGAGCTGTTTTTT. It codes for CASSFDGTAYTGELFF.

The chain combines TRBV2 with TRBJ2-7; D remains unclear. CDR3 size: 11 residues. V lost 5 bases, J lost 4 bases, and 6 bases lay in between. Germline V gives CDR1 SNHLY, CDR2 FYNNEI. CDR3 sequence (DNA): TGTGCCAGCAGTTCGGGTTACGAGCAGTACTTC. It translates to CASSSGYEQYF. The whole variable domain, remainder taken from reference TRBV2 and TRBJ2-7, is EPEVTQTPSHQVTQMGQEVILRCVPISNHLYFYWYRQILGQKVEFLVSFYNNEISEKSEIFDDQFSVERPDGSNFTLKIRSTKLEDSAMYFCASSSGYEQYFGPGTRLTVT.

V usage is TRBV12-2 and J usage is TRBJ1-4; no DNA check was done on the table's D call, TRBD1. TRBV12-2 constitutes a pseudogene. There are 14 residues in the CDR3. The CDR3 loop reads CASRLLQGAEKLFF. CDR3 bases: TGTGCAAGTCGTCTGCTGCAGGGGGCTGAAAAACTGTTTTTT.

This clone occurred a few times. This chain connects TRBV5-1 to TRBJ2-1; D uncertain. CDR1 SGHRS and CDR2 YFSETQ come from the germline V gene. This CDR3 comprises 14 residues. V lost 3 bases to trimming and J lost 10 bases, with 17 bases between them. This chain's CDR3 is CASSYEIPDPEQFF. The CDR3 DNA is TGCGCCAGCAGCTACGAGATCCCAGACCCGGAGCAGTTCTTC.

The CDR3 DNA reads as TGTGCCAGCAGCGTAGGGCAGGGGACCTACAATGAGCAGTTCTTC. This gives the protein CASSVGQGTYNEQFF. The V gene is TRBV9, the J gene TRBJ2-1; possible D gene TRBD1, 6 bases. CDR1 is SGDLS, CDR2 YYNGEE, per germline. This CDR3 has 15 residues. Trimming took off 0 bases at V and 2 bases at J, with 9 bases between the two ends.

The genes are TRBV6-1 and TRBJ1-1; the D is unclear. V lost 2 bases, J lost 0 bases, and 10 bases lay in between. CDR1 and CDR2 (germline): MNHNS, SASEGT. CDR3 length equals 15 residues. CDR3 bases: TGTGCCAGCAGTGAATCGGTCGGTATGAACACTGAAGCTTTCTTT. Its translation: CASSESVGMNTEAFF.

J is TRBJ1-5 and V is TRBV27; 11 bases are shared with TRBD1. V was pared by 5 bases and J by 3 bases, with 6 bases of the junction left unmatched. CDR1 is MNHEY and CDR2 is SMNVEV in the germline V gene (reference sequence). The CDR3 extends over 16 amino acids. The CDR3 sequence: CASSDGTGGTNQPQHF. Here the CDR3 DNA reads TGTGCCAGCAGTGACGGGACAGGGGGGACCAATCAGCCCCAGCATTTT.

The chain has TRBV13 and TRBJ1-1; TRBD1 matches at 8 bases. Germline values: CDR1 PRHDT, CDR2 FYEKMQ (reference sequence). Losses at the gene ends were 1 base for V and 1 base for J; bases not matched to a gene: 11. This CDR3 is built from 18 residues. The CDR3 DNA is TGTGCCAGCAGCTTAGTGTTTAGGGAGACAGGGGCGAACACTGAAGCTTTCTTT. It codes for CASSLVFRETGANTEAFF.

This rearrangement joins TRBV7-9 to TRBJ2-5, with a weak D call TRBD1 (5 bases). V lost 1 base and J lost 3, with 21 bases in between. The V gene's germline CDR1 is SEHNR and CDR2 FQNEAQ (reference sequence). The CDR3 is made up of 18 amino acids. CDR3 loop: CASSLVSTVLGLKETQYF. The CDR3 region has the DNA TGTGCCAGCAGCTTAGTAAGCACGGTTTTGGGGCTCAAAGAGACCCAGTACTTC.

The chain uses TRBV13 and TRBJ2-3; a weak D match, TRBD2 (6 bases). The V end was cut by 5 bases, the J end by 3 bases, with 24 bases between. Germline values: CDR1 PRHDT, CDR2 FYEKMQ (reference sequence). The CDR3 is 18 amino acids. CDR3: CASSPYTPGRDETDTQYF. CDR3 DNA sequence: TGTGCCAGCAGCCCTTACACCCCAGGGCGGGATGAGACAGATACGCAGTATTTT.

This rearrangement joins TRBV10-3 to TRBJ1-2; tentative D call: TRBD1 (6 bases). This CDR3 is built from 13 residues. Germline-derived CDR1 and CDR2 are ENHRY and SYGVKD. V was clipped by 10 bases and J by 8 bases, with 20 bases between them. CDR3 region: CATMTGGATGYTF. CDR3 DNA sequence: TGTGCCACCATGACCGGGGGGGCGACGGGCTACACCTTC.

The V and J genes are TRBV4-2 and TRBJ2-1; TRBD1 matches 8 bases. J gave up 15 bases and V 4 bases, and 20 bases lay outside the gene matches. Germline V gene sequence: CDR1 LGHNA, CDR2 YNFKEQ. The CDR3 sequence is 16 residues long. The CDR3 is CASSLGVPGQVYIRFF. DNA for the CDR3: TGTGCCAGCAGCCTAGGGGTTCCGGGACAGGTCTACATAAGGTTCTTC.

This chain links TRBV2 with TRBJ2-7; 8 bases agree with TRBD2. Germline values: CDR1 SNHLY, CDR2 FYNNEI. V lost 3 bases to trimming and J lost 5 bases; unmatched junction nucleotides: 6. The CDR3 sequence is 14 residues long. The CDR3 DNA follows: TGTGCCAGCAGTGAGGTGGCGGGAGGAAACGAGCAGTACTTC. This sequence encodes CASSEVAGGNEQYF.

The gene calls are TRBV11-2 and TRBJ2-5, with D hard to call. Germline CDR1 reads SGHAT; CDR2 reads FQNNGV. There are 12 residues in the CDR3. V gave up 2 bases and J gave up 5 bases, with 6 bases separating them. In DNA, the CDR3 is TGTGCCAGCAGCTTAATGGGGGAGACCCAGTACTTC. It is translated as CASSLMGETQYF.

V gene TRBV20-1 combines with J gene TRBJ2-1; D is ambiguous. CDR1 is DFQATT and CDR2 is SNEGSKA in the germline V gene (reference sequence). With 2 bases removed from V and 9 bases from J, the gap between germline ends came to 8 bases. The CDR3 totals 11 residues. The CDR3 here is CSARNSIEQFF. CDR3 sequence (DNA): TGCAGTGCTAGAAATAGCATTGAGCAGTTCTTC.

V gene TRBV15 combines with J gene TRBJ2-3, with 7 bases matching TRBD2. J lost 4 bases, V lost 0 bases, and 7 bases had no gene match. Looked up from germline, CDR1 is LNHNV and CDR2 is YYDKDF (reference sequence). CDR3 length: 16 residues. The CDR3 DNA sequence: TGTGCCACCAGCAGAGATAGGGACTATAATGCAGATACGCAGTATTTT. Protein: CATSRDRDYNADTQYF.

The rearrangement links TRBV27 to TRBJ1-5; D uncertain. Between the trimmed V and J ends, which lost 2 bases and 6 bases, there was a span of 14 bases. The V gene's germline CDR1 is MNHEY and CDR2 SMNVEV (reference sequence). The CDR3 has 15 residues. The CDR3 DNA reads as TGTGCCAGCAGTTTAAAGAGGGAGGCAGGTCAGCCCCAGCATTTT. It translates to CASSLKREAGQPQHF.

V is TRBV6-6 and J is TRBJ2-7; D not resolved. Germline loops: CDR1 MNHNY, CDR2 SVGAGI (reference sequence). This CDR3 contains 15 residues. V was clipped by 5 bases and J by 4 bases, with 18 bases between them. The CDR3 DNA reads TGTGCCAGCAGTGTCGTCAGTGGATCGCAATACGAGCAGTACTTC. Protein sequence: CASSVVSGSQYEQYF.

The chain combines TRBV7-3 with TRBJ2-3, with TRBD2 matching over 8 bases. Germline values: CDR1 SGHTA, CDR2 FQGTGA. This CDR3 has 16 amino acids. J was trimmed by 5 bases and V by 3 bases; bases with no gene match: 10. The CDR3 protein is CASSFGAGEGEDTQYF. CDR3 DNA: TGTGCCAGCAGCTTCGGAGCGGGAGAAGGAGAAGATACGCAGTATTTT.

The chain combines TRBV6-1 with TRBJ1-2, with D maybe TRBD1 (5 bases). The CDR3 length is 15 residues. Germline-derived CDR1 and CDR2 are MNHNS and SASEGT. The V end was cut by 0 bases, the J end by 8 bases, with 16 bases between. The DNA of the CDR3 is TGTGCCAGCAGTGAAGCCTTTCCCGGAGGGGAAGGCTACACCTTC. Translating gives CASSEAFPGGEGYTF.

The genes are TRBV28 and TRBJ2-7; 7 bases agree with TRBD1. From germline, CDR1 is MDHEN and CDR2 SYDVKM. The CDR3 runs to 16 residues. The trim removed 6 bases at V and 1 base at J, leaving 12 bases unmatched. The CDR3 sequence is CASRPYVRDSSYEQYF. The CDR3 region has the DNA TGTGCCAGCAGACCTTACGTTCGGGACAGTTCCTACGAGCAGTACTTC.

The V gene is TRBV28, the J gene TRBJ2-3, with D uncertain. This CDR3 is 11 amino acids long. Germline V gives CDR1 MDHEN, CDR2 SYDVKM. V gave up 9 bases and J gave up 3 bases, with 7 bases separating them. CDR3: CASQTTDTQYF. The CDR3 nucleotides read TGTGCCAGTCAAACGACAGATACGCAGTATTTT. The complete variable domain, with remaining parts taken from reference TRBV28 and TRBJ2-3, reads DVKVTQSSRYLVKRTGEKVFLECVQDMDHENMFWYRQDPGLGLRLIYFSYDVKMKEKGDIPEGYSVSREKKERFSLILESASTNQTSMYLCASQTTDTQYFGPGTRLTVL.

V usage is TRBV27 and J usage is TRBJ1-1; D not resolved. The V end was cut by 2 bases, the J end by 9 bases, with 16 bases between. From germline, CDR1 is MNHEY and CDR2 SMNVEV (reference sequence). This CDR3 spans 14 amino acids. CDR3 sequence (DNA): TGTGCCAGCAGTTTACTACCCCCCGGGCAACAAGCTTTCTTT. It codes for CASSLLPPGQQAFF.

In nucleotides, the CDR3 is TGCGCCAGCAGCTTAAGGACTAGCGGGAGGGGTGCAGATACGCAGTATTTT. Protein sequence: CASSLRTSGRGADTQYF. This chain uses TRBV5-1 with TRBJ2-3; TRBD2 matches at 15 bases. This CDR3 is built from 17 residues. Germline CDR1 SGHRS, CDR2 YFSETQ. V gave up 2 bases and J gave up 4 bases; unmatched junction bases: 5.

The V gene is TRBV7-7, the J gene TRBJ2-1; 7 bases are a match to TRBD2. The germline CDR1 and CDR2 sequences are SSHAT and FNYEAQ (reference sequence). The CDR3 covers 16 residues. Germline trimming cut 1 base from V and 0 bases from J; bases unmatched to any gene: 3. DNA of the CDR3: TGTGCCAGCAGCTTAGGGCGGGGGAGCTCCTACAATGAGCAGTTCTTC. The encoded protein is CASSLGRGSSYNEQFF.

This rearrangement joins TRBV2 to TRBJ2-1; 8 nucleotides agree with TRBD2. The germline V gene encodes CDR1 SNHLY and CDR2 FYNNEI. V gave up 5 bases and J gave up 5 bases; unmatched junction bases: 8. This CDR3 has 15 amino acids. The CDR3 here is CASSPAERENNEQFF. CDR3 bases: TGTGCCAGCAGTCCGGCTGAGCGGGAGAACAATGAGCAGTTCTTC.